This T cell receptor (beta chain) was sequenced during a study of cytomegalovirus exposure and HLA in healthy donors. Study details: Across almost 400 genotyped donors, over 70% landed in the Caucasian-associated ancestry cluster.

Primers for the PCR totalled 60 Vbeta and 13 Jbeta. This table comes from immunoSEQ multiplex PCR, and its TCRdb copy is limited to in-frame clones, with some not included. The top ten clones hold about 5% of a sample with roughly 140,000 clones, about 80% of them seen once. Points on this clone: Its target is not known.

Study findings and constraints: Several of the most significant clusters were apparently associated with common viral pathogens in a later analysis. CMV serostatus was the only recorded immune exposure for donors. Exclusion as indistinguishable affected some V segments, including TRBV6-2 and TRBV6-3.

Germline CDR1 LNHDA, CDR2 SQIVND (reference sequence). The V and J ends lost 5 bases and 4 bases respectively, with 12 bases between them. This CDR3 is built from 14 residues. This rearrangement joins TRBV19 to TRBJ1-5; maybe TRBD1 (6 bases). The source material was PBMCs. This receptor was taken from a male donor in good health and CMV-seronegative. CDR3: CASSLTGNNQPQHF. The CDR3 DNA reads TGTGCCAGTAGTCTCACAGGGAATAATCAGCCCCAGCATTTT.